Sequencing of this TCR beta chain was carried out in a study of CD8+ T cells in alopecia areata. Sequencing relied on a cDNA template that was reverse transcribed from extracted RNA. The assay was immunoSEQ multiplex PCR, and TCRdb's table has in-frame clones only and misses some. The sample lists about 200,000 clones; around three fifths were seen once. This clone has just one count. Specified treatment: oral pan-JAK inhibitor, 5-10 mg twice daily. Trimming shortened V by 2 bases and J by 4 bases, and 14 bases separated the two germline ends. This CDR3 comprises 15 residues. In germline, CDR1 is SGHTA, CDR2 FQGNSA.

This material consisted of CD4+ T cells sorted from blood, taken at week 24, from a patient treated with tofacitinib. The TCR was taken from a human donor with alopecia areata. The chain is built from TRBV7-2 and TRBJ1-2; D is perhaps TRBD1 (5 bases). This CDR3 is CASSLSQGKGYGYTF. CDR3 DNA sequence: TGTGCCAGCAGCTTATCCCAGGGTAAAGGCTATGGCTACACCTTC.